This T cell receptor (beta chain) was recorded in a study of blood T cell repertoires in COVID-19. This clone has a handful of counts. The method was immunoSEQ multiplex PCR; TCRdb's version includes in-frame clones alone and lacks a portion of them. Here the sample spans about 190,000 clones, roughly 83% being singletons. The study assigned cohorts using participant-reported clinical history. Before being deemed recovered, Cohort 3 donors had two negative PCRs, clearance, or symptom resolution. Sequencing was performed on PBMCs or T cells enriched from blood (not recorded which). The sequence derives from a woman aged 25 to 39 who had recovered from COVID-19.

Written as DNA, the CDR3 is TGTGCCAGCAGATCCGGGACAGGGGGCATTCACGGAAACACCATATATTTT. This gives the protein CASRSGTGGIHGNTIYF. J is TRBJ1-3 and V is TRBV28, with 12 bases identical to TRBD1. V gave up 6 bases and J gave up 4 bases; unmatched junction bases: 10. The CDR3 totals 17 residues. The germline V gene encodes CDR1 MDHEN and CDR2 SYDVKM. Drawing the rest from reference TRBV28 and TRBJ1-3, the complete variable domain is DVKVTQSSRYLVKRTGEKVFLECVQDMDHENMFWYRQDPGLGLRLIYFSYDVKMKEKGDIPEGYSVSREKKERFSLILESASTNQTSMYLCASRSGTGGIHGNTIYFGEGSWLTVV.